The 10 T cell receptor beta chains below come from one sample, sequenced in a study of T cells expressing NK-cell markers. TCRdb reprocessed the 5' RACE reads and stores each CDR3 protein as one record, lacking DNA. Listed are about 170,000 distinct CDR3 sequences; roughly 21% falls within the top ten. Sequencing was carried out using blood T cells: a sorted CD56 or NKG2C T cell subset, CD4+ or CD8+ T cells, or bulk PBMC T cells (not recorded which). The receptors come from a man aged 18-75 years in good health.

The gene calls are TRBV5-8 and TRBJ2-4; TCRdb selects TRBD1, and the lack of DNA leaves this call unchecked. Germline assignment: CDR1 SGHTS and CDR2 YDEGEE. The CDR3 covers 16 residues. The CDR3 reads CASRTLRGLAKNIQYF.

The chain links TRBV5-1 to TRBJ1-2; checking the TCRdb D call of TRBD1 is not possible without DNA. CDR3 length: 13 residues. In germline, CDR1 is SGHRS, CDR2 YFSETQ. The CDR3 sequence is CASSPRVNYGYTF.

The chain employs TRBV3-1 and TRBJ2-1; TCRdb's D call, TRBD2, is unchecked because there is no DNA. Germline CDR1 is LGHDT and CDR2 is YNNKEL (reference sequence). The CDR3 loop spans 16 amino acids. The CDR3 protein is CASSQSGARGLGEQFF.

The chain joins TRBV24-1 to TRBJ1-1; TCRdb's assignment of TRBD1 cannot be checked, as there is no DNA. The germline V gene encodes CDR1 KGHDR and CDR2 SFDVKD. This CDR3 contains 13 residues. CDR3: CASPPIYQGQAFF.

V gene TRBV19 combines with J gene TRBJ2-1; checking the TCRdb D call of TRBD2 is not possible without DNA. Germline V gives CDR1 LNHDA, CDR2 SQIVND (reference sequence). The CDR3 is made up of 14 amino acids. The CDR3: CATTASGGRNEQFF.

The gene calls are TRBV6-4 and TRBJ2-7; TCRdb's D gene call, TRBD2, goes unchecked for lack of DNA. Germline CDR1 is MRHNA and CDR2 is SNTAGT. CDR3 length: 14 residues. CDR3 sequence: CATQVGTGTYEQYF.

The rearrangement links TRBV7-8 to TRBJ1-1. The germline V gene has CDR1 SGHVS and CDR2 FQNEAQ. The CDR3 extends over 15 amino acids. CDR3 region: CASSLGKVLNTEAFF.

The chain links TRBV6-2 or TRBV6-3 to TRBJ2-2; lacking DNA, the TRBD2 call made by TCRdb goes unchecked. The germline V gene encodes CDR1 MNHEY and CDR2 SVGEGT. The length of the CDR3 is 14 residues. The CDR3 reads CASSYGLPSRELFF.

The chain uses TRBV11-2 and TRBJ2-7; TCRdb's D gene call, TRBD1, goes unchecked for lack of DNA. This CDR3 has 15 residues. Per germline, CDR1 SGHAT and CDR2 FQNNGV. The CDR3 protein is CASSLFRGRMNEQYF.

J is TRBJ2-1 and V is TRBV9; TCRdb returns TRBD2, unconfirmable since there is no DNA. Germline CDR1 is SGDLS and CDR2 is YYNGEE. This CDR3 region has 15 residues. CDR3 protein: CASSVYIAGESEQFF.